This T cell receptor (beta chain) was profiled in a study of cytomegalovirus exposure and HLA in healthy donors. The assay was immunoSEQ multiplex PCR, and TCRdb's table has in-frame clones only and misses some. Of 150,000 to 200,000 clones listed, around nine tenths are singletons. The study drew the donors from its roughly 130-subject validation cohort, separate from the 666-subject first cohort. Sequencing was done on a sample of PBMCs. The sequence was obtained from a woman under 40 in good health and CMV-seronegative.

CDR3 residues: CASSAGRDRRYGYTF. CDR3 DNA sequence: TGTGCCAGCAGCGCCGGCCGGGACAGGCGTTATGGCTACACCTTC. The rearrangement uses TRBV9 and TRBJ1-2, with 8 bases aligning to TRBD1. The CDR3 has 15 residues. Germline V gene data show CDR1 as SGDLS and CDR2 as YYNGEE. The J segment lost 5 bases and the V segment lost 3 bases, leaving 9 bases of the junction unmatched.